The clone carrying this T cell receptor beta chain was counted between two and nine times. What it binds is unknown. TCRB transcripts that were expressed got sequenced, as all of the isolated RNA had been reverse transcribed. Only in-frame clones appear in the TCRdb table, and some are missing; sequencing was by immunoSEQ multiplex PCR. The sample contains about 170,000 clones, almost 8% of which appear only once. The CDR3 is made up of 14 amino acids. Unmatched junction bases numbered 9, after V lost 8 bases and J lost 6 bases. Germline CDR1 reads MDHEN; CDR2 reads SYDVKM. The data were obtained in a study of beta chain features in type 1 diabetes. The study's findings and limits: Researchers could not determine here whether HLA type influences TCRB rearrangement. Shorter TCRB CDR3s, moderately but significantly so, were found in Type 1 diabetes patients in all four CD4+ subsets.

Purity of each sorted population was above 95%. The chain is built from TRBV28 and TRBJ1-2, with TRBD1 identical over 10 bases. The sample consisted of central memory CD4+ T cells from blood. The TCR was taken from a man aged 18 to 29 with type 1 diabetes. The CDR3 here is CASGTLTGGNGYTF. DNA of the CDR3: TGTGCCAGCGGGACACTGACAGGGGGCAATGGCTACACCTTC.